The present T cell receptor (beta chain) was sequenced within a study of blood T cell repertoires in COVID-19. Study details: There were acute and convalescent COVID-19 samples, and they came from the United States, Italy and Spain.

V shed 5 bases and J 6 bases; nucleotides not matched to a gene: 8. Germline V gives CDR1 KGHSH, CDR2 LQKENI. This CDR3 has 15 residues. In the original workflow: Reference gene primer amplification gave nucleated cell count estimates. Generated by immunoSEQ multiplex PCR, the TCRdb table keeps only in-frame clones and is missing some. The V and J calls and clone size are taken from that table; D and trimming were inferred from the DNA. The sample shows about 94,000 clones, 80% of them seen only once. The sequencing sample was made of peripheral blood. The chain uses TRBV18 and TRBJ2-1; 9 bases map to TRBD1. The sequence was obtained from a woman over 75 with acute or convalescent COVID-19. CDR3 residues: CASSEQGARPNEQFF. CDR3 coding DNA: TGTGCCAGCTCAGAACAGGGGGCTCGACCCAATGAGCAGTTCTTC.